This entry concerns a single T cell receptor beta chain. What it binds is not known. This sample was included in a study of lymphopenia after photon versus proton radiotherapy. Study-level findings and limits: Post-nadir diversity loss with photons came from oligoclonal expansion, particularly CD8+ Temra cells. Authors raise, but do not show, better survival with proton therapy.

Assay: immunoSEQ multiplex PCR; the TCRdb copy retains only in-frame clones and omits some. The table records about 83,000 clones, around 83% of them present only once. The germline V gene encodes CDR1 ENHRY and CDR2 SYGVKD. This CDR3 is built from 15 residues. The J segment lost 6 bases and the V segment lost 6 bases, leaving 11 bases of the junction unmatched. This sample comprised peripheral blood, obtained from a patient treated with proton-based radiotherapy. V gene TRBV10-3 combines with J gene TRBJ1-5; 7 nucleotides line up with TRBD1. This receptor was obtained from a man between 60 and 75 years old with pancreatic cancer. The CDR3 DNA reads TGTGCCATCAGCCAGACAGGGCCCCAAGGTCAGCCCCAGCATTTT. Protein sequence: CAISQTGPQGQPQHF.